The 29 T cell receptor beta chains below were found in one sample sequenced in a study of technical replicates of blood from several donors. Assay: immunoSEQ multiplex PCR; the TCRdb copy retains only in-frame clones and omits some. The data contain around 92,000 clones, 95% of them singletons. Sequenced: T cells isolated from PBMCs. These receptors were obtained from a human donor in good health.

V is TRBV9 and J is TRBJ1-1; D gene ambiguous. The germline CDR1 and CDR2 sequences are SGDLS and YYNGEE. The CDR3 spans 14 residues. The ends were cut back, 3 bases at V and 4 bases at J, with 13 bases in the middle. This chain's CDR3 is CASSGREVSTEAFF. In nucleotides, the CDR3 is TGTGCCAGCAGCGGTCGGGAGGTGAGCACTGAAGCTTTCTTT.

The chain uses TRBV7-6 and TRBJ2-7, with D possibly TRBD1 on 6 matching bases. V lost 4 bases and J 2 bases, leaving 15 bases between the germline ends. Germline CDR1 reads SGHVS; CDR2 reads FNYEAQ. The CDR3 sequence is 15 residues long. The CDR3 DNA reads TGTGCCAGCAGCTCCCAGGGGCTGGGTCCCTACGAGCAGTACTTC. Translating it yields CASSSQGLGPYEQYF.

V gene TRBV7-9 combines with J gene TRBJ2-7; 10 bases fit TRBD2. The CDR3 totals 14 residues. The V segment lost 3 bases and the J segment 6 bases; nucleotides outside the gene matches: 5. In germline, CDR1 is SEHNR, CDR2 FQNEAQ (reference sequence). This chain's CDR3 is CASSFASGSFEQYF. The DNA for the CDR3 is TGTGCCAGCAGCTTTGCTAGCGGGAGCTTCGAGCAGTACTTC.

The chain has TRBV27 and TRBJ2-7; 7 positions match TRBD2. The junction had 7 bases not matched to a gene; V was cut back by 4 bases and J by 7 bases. Germline V CDR1 and CDR2: MNHEY, SMNVEV (reference sequence). The CDR3 is made up of 13 amino acids. The CDR3 spells CASSYQAGGEQYF. The CDR3 nucleotides read TGTGCCAGCAGTTACCAAGCCGGGGGGGAGCAGTACTTC.

The chain joins TRBV6-1 to TRBJ1-2, with D hard to call. The CDR3 is 15 residues long. V was pared by 2 bases and J by 0 bases, with 10 bases between. Germline CDR1 reads MNHNS; CDR2 reads SASEGT. CDR3 residues: CASSELSKANYGYTF. DNA for the CDR3: TGTGCCAGCAGTGAATTGAGTAAAGCTAACTATGGCTACACCTTC.

This clone was counted between two and nine times. The chain has TRBV7-9 and TRBJ1-1; no definite D call. Germline loops: CDR1 SEHNR, CDR2 FQNEAQ (reference sequence). The CDR3 is 14 amino acids. Trimming removed 0 bases at V and 2 bases at J, with 7 bases between. CDR3 sequence: CASSLAGDNTEAFF. In nucleotides, the CDR3 is TGTGCCAGCAGCTTAGCAGGAGACAACACTGAAGCTTTCTTT.

This clone appeared many times. The rearrangement uses TRBV5-1 and TRBJ2-7; 10 bases are shared with TRBD1. Germline loops: CDR1 SGHRS, CDR2 YFSETQ. V shed 3 bases and J 4 bases; nucleotides not matched to a gene: 4. This CDR3 region has 14 residues. Here the CDR3 DNA reads TGCGCCAGCAGCTCAGACAGGGGGCAGTACGAGCAGTACTTC. Translation: CASSSDRGQYEQYF.

The genes are TRBV2 and TRBJ1-2; D gene uncertain. V was clipped by 3 bases and J by 4 bases, with 12 bases between them. Germline V gives CDR1 SNHLY, CDR2 FYNNEI. This CDR3 is 14 amino acids long. CDR3 sequence (DNA): TGTGCCAGCAGTGACAACCGGAGAGTCTATGGCTACACCTTC. Amino acids: CASSDNRRVYGYTF.

Of note for this clone: Germline and junction disagree at one end, which may indicate a read error. The rearrangement links TRBV12-5 to TRBJ2-2; 9 bases fit TRBD1. The CDR3 loop spans 15 amino acids. Germline CDR1 LGHNT, CDR2 FRNRAP. The CDR3 spells CHRDRAPADTGELFF. The DNA of the CDR3 is TGCCACCGGGACAGGGCCCCGGCAGACACCGGGGAGCTGTTTTTT.

The J gene is TRBJ2-3, the V gene TRBV21-1; TRBD1, the table's D call, lacks a check against the DNA. TRBV21-1 is annotated as a pseudogene. This CDR3 has 15 residues. The CDR3 DNA reads TGTGCCAGCAGCAAAATGGCAGGGGCGCCCGATACGCAGTATTTT. Protein product: CASSKMAGAPDTQYF.

This chain connects TRBV6-5 to TRBJ2-7, with D possibly TRBD1 on 6 matching bases. The CDR3 sequence is 15 residues long. CDR1 is MNHEY, CDR2 SVGAGI, per germline. The V end was cut by 2 bases, the J end by 3 bases, with 14 bases between. The CDR3 region is CASSYGTPYSYEQYF. CDR3 DNA: TGTGCCAGCAGTTACGGGACACCTTACAGCTACGAGCAGTACTTC.

This chain links TRBV5-4 with TRBJ2-7; 12 bases are a match to TRBD1. Unmatched junction bases numbered 3, after V lost 4 bases and J lost 4 bases. The CDR3 contains 14 residues. Per germline, CDR1 SGHNT and CDR2 YYREEE (reference sequence). The CDR3 DNA reads as TGTGCCAGCAGCGGGGGACAGGGGGCGTACGAGCAGTACTTC. As protein: CASSGGQGAYEQYF. Looking up the rest from reference TRBV5-4 and TRBJ2-7 gives the full variable domain: ETGVTQSPTHLIKTRGQQVTLRCSSQSGHNTVSWYQQALGQGPQFIFQYYREEENGRGNFPPRFSGLQFPNYSSELNVNALELDDSALYLCASSGGQGAYEQYFGPGTRLTVT.

The CDR3 nucleotides read TGTGCCAGCAGCTTAAACAGGGACGACGAGCAGTACTTC. Translation: CASSLNRDDEQYF. The J gene is TRBJ2-7, the V gene TRBV7-9; perhaps TRBD1 as D (6 bases). V lost 2 bases and J 5 bases, leaving 10 bases between the germline ends. Germline V gene data show CDR1 as SEHNR and CDR2 as FQNEAQ (reference sequence). This CDR3 has 13 amino acids. The complete variable domain, with remaining parts taken from reference TRBV7-9 and TRBJ2-7, reads DTGVSQNPRHKITKRGQNVTFRCDPISEHNRLYWYRQTLGQGPEFLTYFQNEAQLEKSRLLSDRFSAERPKGSFSTLEIQRTEQGDSAMYLCASSLNRDDEQYFGPGTRLTVT.

This clone showed up just once. The J gene is TRBJ2-7, the V gene TRBV9; TRBD2 agrees at 7 bases. With 7 bases clipped from V and 5 bases from J, the junction kept 15 bases outside the gene matches. The CDR3 contains 15 residues. CDR1 SGDLS and CDR2 YYNGEE come from the germline V gene. The CDR3 region has the DNA TGTGCCAGCGCAAGTTCCGGCGGGAGTATCCACGAGCAGTACTTC. Its translation is CASASSGGSIHEQYF.

For the CDR3, the DNA is TGCGCCAGCAGCTTGGGTCAGGCCGGGGAGCTGTTTTTT. Protein sequence: CASSLGQAGELFF. The chain employs TRBV5-1 and TRBJ2-2; no reliable D call. V was trimmed by 0 bases and J by 6 bases, leaving 6 bases between them. The CDR3 contains 13 residues. Looked up from germline, CDR1 is SGHRS and CDR2 is YFSETQ. Based on the CDR3 plus reference TRBV5-1 and TRBJ2-2, the full variable domain is KAGVTQTPRYLIKTRGQQVTLSCSPISGHRSVSWYQQTPGQGLQFLFEYFSETQRNKGNFPGRFSGRQFSNSRSEMNVSTLELGDSALYLCASSLGQAGELFFGEGSRLTVL.

V and J are TRBV7-3 and TRBJ1-3; perhaps TRBD1 as D (6 bases). Trimming removed 4 bases from V and 7 bases from J, with 14 bases in between. Germline V lookup: CDR1 SGHTA, CDR2 FQGTGA. The CDR3 totals 14 residues. Written as DNA, the CDR3 is TGTGCCAGCAGCTCGGGACACGCCTCGAACACCATATATTTT. Translating it yields CASSSGHASNTIYF.

This chain joins TRBV28 and TRBJ2-1; TRBD2 is a possible D gene (6 bases). The CDR3 has 14 amino acids. The germline V gene has CDR1 MDHEN and CDR2 SYDVKM. Trimming removed 6 bases from V and 5 bases from J, with 14 bases in between. The CDR3: CASSRYGGNNEQFF. In DNA form, the CDR3 reads TGTGCCAGCAGCAGATATGGCGGGAACAATGAGCAGTTCTTC.

This clone was seen just once. The chain carries TRBV11-2 and TRBJ1-1; TRBD1 might be the D (5 bases). The V gene's germline CDR1 is SGHAT and CDR2 FQNNGV. The CDR3 has 17 residues. The germline V and J ends were trimmed by 1 base and 0 bases, with 15 bases remaining between them. CDR3 residues: CASSLGFDRLMNTEAFF. The CDR3 DNA sequence: TGTGCCAGCAGCTTAGGATTCGACAGACTCATGAACACTGAAGCTTTCTTT.

In this sample, this clone turned up a few times. J is TRBJ2-5 and V is TRBV4-1; 10 bases map to TRBD2. The CDR3 totals 17 residues. V shed 1 base and J 5 bases; nucleotides not matched to a gene: 10. Germline CDR1 MGHRA, CDR2 YSYEKL. The CDR3, as DNA: TGCGCCAGCAGCCAAGTGGGGCAGCGGGAGGGCCCGGAGACCCAGTACTTC. This codes for CASSQVGQREGPETQYF.

The chain uses TRBV2 and TRBJ2-1; D is possibly TRBD1 (6 bases). This CDR3 has 18 amino acids. V was trimmed by 0 bases and J by 0 bases, leaving 15 bases between them. Germline CDR1 reads SNHLY; CDR2 reads FYNNEI. In DNA form, the CDR3 reads TGTGCCAGCAGTGAAGCGTTTGTCACAGGGAGCTCCTACAATGAGCAGTTCTTC. The encoded protein is CASSEAFVTGSSYNEQFF.

The chain has TRBV19 and TRBJ1-1; 9 nucleotides align to TRBD1. V lost 1 base, J lost 6 bases, and 3 bases stayed unmatched. Germline assignment: CDR1 LNHDA and CDR2 SQIVND (reference sequence). The CDR3 consists of 14 residues. CDR3 amino acids: CASSIGDRAPEAFF. The CDR3 DNA reads TGTGCCAGTAGTATAGGGGACAGGGCCCCTGAAGCTTTCTTT.

J is TRBJ2-2 and V is TRBV18; perhaps TRBD1 as D (5 bases). Germline values: CDR1 KGHSH, CDR2 LQKENI. V dropped 6 bases and J dropped 1 base, with 9 bases sitting between them. The CDR3 length is 14 residues. CDR3 DNA: TGTGCCAGCTCCCTCCAGGGGAACACCGGGGAGCTGTTTTTT. It codes for CASSLQGNTGELFF.

The chain recombines TRBV5-1 with TRBJ2-3, with 10 bases fitting TRBD1. The CDR3 runs 18 residues. With V trimmed by 2 bases and J by 0 bases, 9 bases remained unmatched. Germline V gives CDR1 SGHRS, CDR2 YFSETQ. The CDR3 region is CASSFGGQGVTSTDTQYF. The CDR3, as DNA: TGCGCCAGCAGCTTCGGAGGACAGGGGGTCACTAGCACAGATACGCAGTATTTT.

The rearrangement uses TRBV9 and TRBJ2-6; D remains unclear. CDR3 length: 15 amino acids. V lost 0 bases, J lost 0 bases, and 4 bases lay in between. Germline V gene data show CDR1 as SGDLS and CDR2 as YYNGEE. The CDR3 loop is CASSVAVSGANVLTF. In DNA form, the CDR3 reads TGTGCCAGCAGCGTAGCGGTCTCTGGGGCCAACGTCCTGACTTTC.

J is TRBJ1-2 and V is TRBV30; D perhaps matches TRBD1 (5 bases). Trimming took 4 bases from V and 7 from J, leaving 10 bases between them. This CDR3 is 11 amino acids long. Germline CDR1 GTSNPN, CDR2 SVGIG (reference sequence). CDR3 sequence reads: CAWTQGVGYTF. Here the CDR3 DNA reads TGTGCCTGGACCCAAGGGGTTGGCTACACCTTC.

The rearrangement joins TRBV2 to TRBJ1-2; TRBD1 might be the D (6 bases). This CDR3 is built from 13 residues. V lost 11 bases, J lost 3 bases, and 16 bases lay in between. Germline V gene lookup returns CDR1 SNHLY and CDR2 FYNNEI. The CDR3 spells CAGSGDRYYGYTF. The DNA of the CDR3 is TGTGCCGGATCAGGGGACCGTTACTATGGCTACACCTTC.

This clone was picked up many times. CDR3 nucleotides: TGTGCCAGCAGTTACCCCGACAGGGGCAACAATCAGCCCCAGCATTTT. Translated: CASSYPDRGNNQPQHF. J is TRBJ1-5 and V is TRBV6-6; 8 bases agree with TRBD1. The CDR3 contains 16 residues. Trimming took 2 bases from V and 3 from J; bases not matched to a gene: 6. Per germline, CDR1 MNHNY and CDR2 SVGAGI (reference sequence).

The chain recombines TRBV27 with TRBJ2-1, with 8 nucleotides matching TRBD2. Losses at the gene ends were 3 bases for V and 8 bases for J; bases not matched to a gene: 0. This CDR3 region has 12 residues. Germline CDR1 is MNHEY and CDR2 is SMNVEV (reference sequence). CDR3 coding DNA: TGTGCCAGCAGTTTGACTAGCGATGAGCAGTTCTTC. Protein: CASSLTSDEQFF.

V usage is TRBV4-1 and J usage is TRBJ2-4; 9 positions agree with TRBD1. The J segment lost 7 bases and the V segment lost 3 bases, leaving 13 bases of the junction unmatched. Germline values: CDR1 MGHRA, CDR2 YSYEKL. CDR3 length equals 17 residues. The CDR3 sequence is CASSQDGESGTGNIQYF. CDR3 sequence (DNA): TGCGCCAGCAGCCAGGACGGAGAGTCCGGGACAGGGAACATTCAGTACTTC.